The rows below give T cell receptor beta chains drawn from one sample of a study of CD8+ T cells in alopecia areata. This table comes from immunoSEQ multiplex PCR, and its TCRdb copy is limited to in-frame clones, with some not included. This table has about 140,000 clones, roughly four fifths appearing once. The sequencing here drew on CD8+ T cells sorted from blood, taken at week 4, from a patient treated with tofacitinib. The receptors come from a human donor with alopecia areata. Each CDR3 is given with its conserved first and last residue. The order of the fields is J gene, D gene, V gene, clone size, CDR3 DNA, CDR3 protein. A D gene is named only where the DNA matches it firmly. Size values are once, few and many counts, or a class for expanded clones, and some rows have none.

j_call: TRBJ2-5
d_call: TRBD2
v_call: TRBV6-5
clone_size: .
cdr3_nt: TGTGCCAGCAGTTATCGAATAGCGGGGGGCTTAGAGACCCAGTACTTC
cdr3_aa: CASSYRIAGGLETQYF

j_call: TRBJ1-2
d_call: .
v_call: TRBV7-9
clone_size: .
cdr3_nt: TGTGCCAGCAGCCCCCCGGGTACAGACGGCTATGGCTACACCTTC
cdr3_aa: CASSPPGTDGYGYTF

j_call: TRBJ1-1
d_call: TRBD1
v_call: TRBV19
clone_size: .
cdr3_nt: TGTGCCAGTAGTGTTGGGACAGGGGTGACTGAAGCTTTCTTT
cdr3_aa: CASSVGTGVTEAFF

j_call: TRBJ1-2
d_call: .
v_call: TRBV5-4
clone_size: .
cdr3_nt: TGTGCCAGCAGCCAAACAGGGTTTTACACCTTC
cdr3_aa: CASSQTGFYTF

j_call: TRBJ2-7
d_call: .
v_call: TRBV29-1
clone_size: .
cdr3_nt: TGCAGCGCCTCTCTAGAGCCGGGTTCCTACGAGCAGTACTTC
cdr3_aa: CSASLEPGSYEQYF

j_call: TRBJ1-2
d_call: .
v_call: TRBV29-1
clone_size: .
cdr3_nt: TGCAGCGACCGGGACACTACTAACTATGGCTACACCTTC
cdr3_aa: CSDRDTTNYGYTF

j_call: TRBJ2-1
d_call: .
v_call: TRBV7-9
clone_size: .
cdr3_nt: TGTGCCAGCAGCTTAACCTACAATGAGCAGTTCTTC
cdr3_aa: CASSLTYNEQFF

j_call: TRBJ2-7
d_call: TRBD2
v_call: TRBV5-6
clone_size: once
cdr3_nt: TGTGCCAGCAGCTTCTGGACTAGCGGGAGTACCTACGAGCAGTACTTC
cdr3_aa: CASSFWTSGSTYEQYF

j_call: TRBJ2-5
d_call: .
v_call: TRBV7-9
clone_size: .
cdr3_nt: TGTGCCAGCAGTATTAGGGAGACAGCGCAAGAGACCCAGTACTTC
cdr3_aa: CASSIRETAQETQYF

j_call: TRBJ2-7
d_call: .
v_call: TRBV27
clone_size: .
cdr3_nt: TGTGCCAGCAGTTTATTCGGGGGATACGAGCAGTACTTC
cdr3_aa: CASSLFGGYEQYF

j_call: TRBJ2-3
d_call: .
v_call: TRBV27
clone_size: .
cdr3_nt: TGTGCCAGCAGTTCGACAGCAACCCTCATGGATACGCAGTATTTT
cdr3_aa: CASSSTATLMDTQYF

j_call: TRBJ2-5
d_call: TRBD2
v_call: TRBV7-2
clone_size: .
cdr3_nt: TGTGCCAGCAGCTTGGGGAGCGGGGTGTACCAAGAGACCCAGTACTTC
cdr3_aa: CASSLGSGVYQETQYF

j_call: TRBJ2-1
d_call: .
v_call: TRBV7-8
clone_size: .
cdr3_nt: TGTGCCAGCAGCCAGGGTTCCGACTACAATGAGCAGTTCTTC
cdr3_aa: CASSQGSDYNEQFF

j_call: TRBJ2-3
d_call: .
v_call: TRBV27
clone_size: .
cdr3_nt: TGTGCCAGCAGTTTATCGGAAGGCAGGGCCGATACGCAGTATTTT
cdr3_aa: CASSLSEGRADTQYF

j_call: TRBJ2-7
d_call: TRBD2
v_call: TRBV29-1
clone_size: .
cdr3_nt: TGCAGCGTTGAAGGACCGGGACTAGACTACGAGCAGTACTTC
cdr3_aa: CSVEGPGLDYEQYF

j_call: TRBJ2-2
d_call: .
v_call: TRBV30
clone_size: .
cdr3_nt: TGTGCCTGGCTCCCGGACACCTACACCGGGGAGCTGTTTTTT
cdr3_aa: CAWLPDTYTGELFF

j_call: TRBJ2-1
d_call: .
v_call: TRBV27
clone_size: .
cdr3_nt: TGTGCCAGCAGTTTATCGGGCCCTTACAATGAGCAGTTCTTC
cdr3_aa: CASSLSGPYNEQFF

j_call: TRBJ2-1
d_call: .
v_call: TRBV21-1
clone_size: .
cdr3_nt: TGTGCCAGCAGCGTCGGGGTGCTAGCGGCTTACAATGAGCAGTTCTTC
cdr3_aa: CASSVGVLAAYNEQFF

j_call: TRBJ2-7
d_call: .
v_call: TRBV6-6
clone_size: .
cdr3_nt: TGTGCCAGCAGTCCGGGCCAGCTTTACGAGCAGTACTTC
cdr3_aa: CASSPGQLYEQYF

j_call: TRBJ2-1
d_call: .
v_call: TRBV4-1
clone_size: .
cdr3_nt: TGCGCCAGCAGCCCACGGGACAACTCCTACAATGAGCAGTTCTTC
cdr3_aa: CASSPRDNSYNEQFF

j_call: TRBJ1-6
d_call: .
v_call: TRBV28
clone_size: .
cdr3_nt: TGTGCCAGCACCCCAGGGGAACATTCACCCCTCCACTTT
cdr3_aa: CASTPGEHSPLHF

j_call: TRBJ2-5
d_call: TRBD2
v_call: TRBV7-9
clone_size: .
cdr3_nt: TGTGCCAGCAGCTCGAATAGCGGGGGGGAAGAGACCCAGTACTTC
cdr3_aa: CASSSNSGGEETQYF

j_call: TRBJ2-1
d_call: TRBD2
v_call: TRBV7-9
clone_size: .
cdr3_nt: TGTGCCAGCAGCTTAGGACTAGCGGGCCACAATGAGCAGTTCTTC
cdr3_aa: CASSLGLAGHNEQFF

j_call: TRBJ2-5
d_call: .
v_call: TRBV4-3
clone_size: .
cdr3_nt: TGCGCCAGCAGCCAAGATCGGGCTAACTGGGAGACCCAGTACTTC
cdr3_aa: CASSQDRANWETQYF

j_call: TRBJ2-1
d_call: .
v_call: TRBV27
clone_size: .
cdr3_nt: TGTGCCAGCGGGGGGCTCGATTACAATGAGCAGTTCTTC
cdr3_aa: CASGGLDYNEQFF

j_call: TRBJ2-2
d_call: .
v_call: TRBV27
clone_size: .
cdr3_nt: TGTGCCAGCTTCGGGACTCCACAACGGGGGACCGGGGAGCTGTTTTTT
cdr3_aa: CASFGTPQRGTGELFF

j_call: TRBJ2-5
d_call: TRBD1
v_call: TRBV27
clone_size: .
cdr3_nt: TGTGCCAGCAGTCCCCAACAGGGGGAGGAGACCCAGTACTTC
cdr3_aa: CASSPQQGEETQYF

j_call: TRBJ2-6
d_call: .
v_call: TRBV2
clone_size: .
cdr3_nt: TGTGCCAGTCTCGAGGTTGGGGCCAACGTCCTGACTTTC
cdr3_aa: CASLEVGANVLTF

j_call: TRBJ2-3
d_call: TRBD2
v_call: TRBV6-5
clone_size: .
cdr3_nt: TGTGCCAGCAGCCTACTAGCGGGGCGCACAGATACGCAGTATTTT
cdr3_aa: CASSLLAGRTDTQYF

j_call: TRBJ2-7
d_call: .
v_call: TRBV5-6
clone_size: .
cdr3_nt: TGTGCCAGCAGCGCGACCCAGGGGAGCGAGCAGTACTTC
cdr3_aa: CASSATQGSEQYF

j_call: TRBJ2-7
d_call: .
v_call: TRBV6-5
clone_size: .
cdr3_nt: TGTGCCAGCAGCTCGGACTCCCTGGAGCAGTACTTC
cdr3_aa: CASSSDSLEQYF

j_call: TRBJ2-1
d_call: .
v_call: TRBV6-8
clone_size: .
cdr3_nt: TGTGCCAGCCAGGTAGTCCATGAGCAGTTCTTC
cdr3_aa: CASQVVHEQFF

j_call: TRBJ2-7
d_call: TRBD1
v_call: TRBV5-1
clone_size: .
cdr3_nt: TGCGCCAGCAGCTTAACCGGGACAGGGTACGAGCAGTACTTC
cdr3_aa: CASSLTGTGYEQYF

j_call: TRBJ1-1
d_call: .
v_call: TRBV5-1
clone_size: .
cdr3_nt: TGCGCCAGCAGCTGGGGTGGGGAAAACACTGAAGCTTTCTTT
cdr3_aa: CASSWGGENTEAFF

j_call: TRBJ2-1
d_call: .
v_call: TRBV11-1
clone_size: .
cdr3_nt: TGTGCCAGCAGCTCCCACGGGAACAATGAGCAGTTCTTC
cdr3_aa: CASSSHGNNEQFF

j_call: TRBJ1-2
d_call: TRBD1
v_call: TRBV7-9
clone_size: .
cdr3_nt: TGTGCCAGCAGCCCAGGACAGGGCAAGGGCTACACCTTC
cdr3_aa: CASSPGQGKGYTF

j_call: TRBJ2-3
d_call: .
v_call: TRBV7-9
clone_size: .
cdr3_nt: TGTGCCAGCAGTTACCCAAATGGGGCCGAAAGAGATACGCAGTATTTT
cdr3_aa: CASSYPNGAERDTQYF

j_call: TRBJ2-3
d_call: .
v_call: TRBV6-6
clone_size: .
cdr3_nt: TGTGCCAGCAGTTACAACCTAGCCCATTACACAGATACGCAGTATTTT
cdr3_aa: CASSYNLAHYTDTQYF

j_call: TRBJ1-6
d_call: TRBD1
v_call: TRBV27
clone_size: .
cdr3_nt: TGTGCCAGCAGTTTCAGGACAGGTGGGAATTCACCCCTCCACTTT
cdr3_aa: CASSFRTGGNSPLHF

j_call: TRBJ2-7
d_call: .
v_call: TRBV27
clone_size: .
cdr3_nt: TGTGCCAGCAGTTTATCGATCTTGGGGTCCGAGCAGTACTTC
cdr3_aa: CASSLSILGSEQYF

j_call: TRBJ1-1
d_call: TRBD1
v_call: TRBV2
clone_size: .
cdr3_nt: TGTGCCAGCAGTACCCCCGGGACAGGGGGGTCGAGAAACACTGAAGCTTTCTTT
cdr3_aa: CASSTPGTGGSRNTEAFF

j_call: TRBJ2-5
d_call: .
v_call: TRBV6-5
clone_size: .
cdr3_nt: TGTGCCAGCATGTGGGAGACCCAGTACTTC
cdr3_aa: CASMWETQYF

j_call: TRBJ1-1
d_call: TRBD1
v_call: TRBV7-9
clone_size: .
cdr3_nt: TGTGCCAGCAGCGCGACAGGGGAAGCTTTCTTT
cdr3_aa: CASSATGEAFF

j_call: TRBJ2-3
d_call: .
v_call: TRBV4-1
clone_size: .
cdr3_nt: TGCGCCAGCAGCCGACTATTTCCGAGCACAGATACGCAGTATTTT
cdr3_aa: CASSRLFPSTDTQYF

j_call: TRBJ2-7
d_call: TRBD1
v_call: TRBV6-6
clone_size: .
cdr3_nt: TGTGCCAGCAGTCAGGACAGGGTAGACGAGCAGTACTTC
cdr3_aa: CASSQDRVDEQYF

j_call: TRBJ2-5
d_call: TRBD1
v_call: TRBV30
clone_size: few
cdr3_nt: TGTGCCTGGAGTGAAGGGACAGGGGGACTCCAAGAGACCCAGTACTTC
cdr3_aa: CAWSEGTGGLQETQYF

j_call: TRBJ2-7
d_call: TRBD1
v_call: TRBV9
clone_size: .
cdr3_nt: TGTGCCAGCAGCCCCGGACAGGGGCTTGTGTACTTC
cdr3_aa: CASSPGQGLVYF

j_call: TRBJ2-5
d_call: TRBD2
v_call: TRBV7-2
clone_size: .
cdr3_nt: TGTGCCAGCAGCTTATTTACCGGCGGGGGGGAAGAGACCCAGTACTTC
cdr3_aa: CASSLFTGGGEETQYF

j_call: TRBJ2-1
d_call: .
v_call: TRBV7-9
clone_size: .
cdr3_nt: TGTGCCAGCAGTCCAAGAGGTGGGAGCTCCTACAATGAGCAGTTCTTC
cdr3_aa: CASSPRGGSSYNEQFF

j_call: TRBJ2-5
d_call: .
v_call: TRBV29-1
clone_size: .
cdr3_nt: TGCAGCGTTGAAAGGAGGGACCAAGAGACCCAGTACTTC
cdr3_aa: CSVERRDQETQYF

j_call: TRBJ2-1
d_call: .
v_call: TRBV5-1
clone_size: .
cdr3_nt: TGCGCCAGCAGCTTGTGGGGGGCCAGTATTTCCTACAATGAGCAGTTCTTC
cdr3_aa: CASSLWGASISYNEQFF

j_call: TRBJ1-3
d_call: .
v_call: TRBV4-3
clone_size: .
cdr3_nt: TGCGCCAGCAGCCAAGATCGGTCTCACTCTGGAAACACCATATATTTT
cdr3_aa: CASSQDRSHSGNTIYF

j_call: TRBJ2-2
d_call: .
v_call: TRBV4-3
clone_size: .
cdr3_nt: TGCGCCAGCAGCACGGCCCGGGGGACCGGGGAGCTGTTTTTT
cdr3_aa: CASSTARGTGELFF

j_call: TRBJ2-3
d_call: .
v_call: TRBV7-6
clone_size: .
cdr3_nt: TGTGCCAGCAGCTTGGCCGGGGAAACAGATACGCAGTATTTT
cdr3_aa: CASSLAGETDTQYF

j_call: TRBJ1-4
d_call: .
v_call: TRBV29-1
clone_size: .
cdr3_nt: TGCAGCGTTGAGACTTCTACAACTAATGAAAAACTGTTTTTT
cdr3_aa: CSVETSTTNEKLFF

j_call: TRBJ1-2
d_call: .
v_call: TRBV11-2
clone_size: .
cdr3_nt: TGTGCCAGCAGCCCCTCAGAGGGCTTCTTATTCTATGGCTACACCTTC
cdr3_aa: CASSPSEGFLFYGYTF

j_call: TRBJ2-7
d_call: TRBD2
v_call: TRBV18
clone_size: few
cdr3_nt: TGTGCCAGCTCAACCCAGCGGGGGGCCCCCTACGAGCAGTACTTC
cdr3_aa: CASSTQRGAPYEQYF

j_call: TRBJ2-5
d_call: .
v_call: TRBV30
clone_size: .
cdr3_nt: TGTGCCTGGAGTGTACTCGGGGAGACCCAGTACTTC
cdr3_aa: CAWSVLGETQYF

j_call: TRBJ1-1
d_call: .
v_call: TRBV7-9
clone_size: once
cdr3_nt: TGTGCCAGCAGCTTTCCGGGCACTGAAGCTTTCTTT
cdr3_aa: CASSFPGTEAFF